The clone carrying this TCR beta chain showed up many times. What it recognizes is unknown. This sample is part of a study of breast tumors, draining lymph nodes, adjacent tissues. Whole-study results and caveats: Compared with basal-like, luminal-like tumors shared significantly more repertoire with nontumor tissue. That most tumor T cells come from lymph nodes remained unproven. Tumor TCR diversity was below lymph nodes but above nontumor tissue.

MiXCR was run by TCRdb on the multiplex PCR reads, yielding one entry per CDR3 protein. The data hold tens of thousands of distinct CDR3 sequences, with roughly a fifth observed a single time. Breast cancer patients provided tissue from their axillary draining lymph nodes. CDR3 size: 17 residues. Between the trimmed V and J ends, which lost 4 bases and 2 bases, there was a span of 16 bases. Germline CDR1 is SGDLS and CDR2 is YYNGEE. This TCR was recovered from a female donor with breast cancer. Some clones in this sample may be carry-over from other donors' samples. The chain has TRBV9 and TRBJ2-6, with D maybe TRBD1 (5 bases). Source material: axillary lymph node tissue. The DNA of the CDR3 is TGTGCCAGCAGCCCCGAGGCAGGGCCCCCTGGGGCCAACGTCCTGACTTTC. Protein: CASSPEAGPPGANVLTF.